Below, 22 T cell receptor beta chains from the same sample are listed, as sequenced in a study of monozygotic twins with inflammatory bowel disease. Each CDR3 protein gets one entry in TCRdb, which reprocessed the 5' RACE reads and gives no DNA. Listed are a few hundred thousand distinct CDR3 sequences; roughly 1.7% falls within the top ten. The sample was blood. The receptors here all came from a human donor with ulcerative colitis or Crohn's disease, or a healthy co-twin of an affected twin (not recorded which).

The chain recombines TRBV12-3 or TRBV12-4 with TRBJ1-6; the D gene TCRdb calls, TRBD1, cannot be checked with no DNA. The CDR3 runs to 14 residues. The CDR3 region is CASSGTAYNSPLHF.

The rearrangement uses TRBV24-1 and TRBJ2-2. CDR3 length equals 12 residues. Germline CDR1 is KGHDR and CDR2 is SFDVKD. CDR3 sequence: CATSDNTGELFF.

This chain uses TRBV3-1 with TRBJ2-2; TCRdb's D call of TRBD1 is untestable without DNA. Germline V lookup: CDR1 LGHDT, CDR2 YNNKEL (reference sequence). The CDR3 contains 13 residues. CDR3 residues: CASSQRGTGELFF.

The gene calls are TRBV5-6 and TRBJ2-3; TCRdb's D call, TRBD2, is unchecked because there is no DNA. CDR1 and CDR2 (germline): SGHDT, YYEEEE. This CDR3 comprises 16 residues. The CDR3 here is CASSLVSGGGANTQYF.

The genes are TRBV18 and TRBJ1-5; TCRdb's D gene call, TRBD1, goes unchecked for lack of DNA. Germline-derived CDR1 and CDR2 are KGHSH and LQKENI. The CDR3 has 15 amino acids. CDR3 region: CASSPPDRVGQPQHF.

The chain carries TRBV18 and TRBJ1-4; TCRdb's D call, TRBD1, is unchecked because there is no DNA. Germline lookup yields CDR1 KGHSH and CDR2 LQKENI. The CDR3 consists of 15 residues. The CDR3 sequence: CASSPQRTEGEKLFF.

This chain joins TRBV24-1 and TRBJ2-1; TCRdb's D call of TRBD1 is untestable without DNA. The CDR3 extends over 17 amino acids. CDR1 and CDR2 (germline): KGHDR, SFDVKD. CDR3 in amino acids: CATSAPSGGTGFNEQFF.

J is TRBJ1-6 and V is TRBV11-2; absent DNA, TCRdb's TRBD1 call cannot be checked. This CDR3 has 15 amino acids. Germline V gives CDR1 SGHAT, CDR2 FQNNGV. CDR3 loop: CASSFGGQPNSPLHF.

This CDR3 reads CASFVSTGRQETQYF. The rearrangement uses TRBV5-1 and TRBJ2-5; TCRdb designates TRBD1, a call that cannot be tested without DNA. CDR3 length equals 15 residues. Germline CDR1 reads SGHRS; CDR2 reads YFSETQ.

The chain has TRBV7-9 and TRBJ1-2. The germline V gene encodes CDR1 SEHNR and CDR2 FQNEAQ (reference sequence). The CDR3 is 14 amino acids. This CDR3 reads CASSRNSATYGYTF.

This sequence joins TRBV7-6 and TRBJ2-1; as DNA is missing, the TRBD1 call by TCRdb cannot be tested. The CDR3 totals 13 residues. Germline V gene sequence: CDR1 SGHVS, CDR2 FNYEAQ. CDR3 sequence: CACSVLGGNEQFF.

This chain uses TRBV11-2 with TRBJ2-7; TCRdb gives TRBD1 as the D gene, but with no DNA this cannot be confirmed. This CDR3 contains 15 residues. The germline CDR1 and CDR2 sequences are SGHAT and FQNNGV. CDR3 amino acids: CASSRGLGDGYEQYF.

The chain combines TRBV11-2 with TRBJ2-3; TCRdb's assignment of TRBD2 cannot be checked, as there is no DNA. Germline assignment: CDR1 SGHAT and CDR2 FQNNGV. The CDR3 runs to 14 residues. CDR3 residues: CASSLGAATDTQYF.

The CDR3 reads CASSLSGPPYEQYF. V gene TRBV5-1 combines with J gene TRBJ2-7; TCRdb's D gene call, TRBD2, goes unchecked for lack of DNA. Looked up from germline, CDR1 is SGHRS and CDR2 is YFSETQ. CDR3 length: 14 amino acids.

This chain uses TRBV7-6 with TRBJ2-3; with no DNA, the TCRdb D assignment of TRBD2 cannot be verified. Germline-derived CDR1 and CDR2 are SGHVS and FNYEAQ. The CDR3 sequence is 17 residues long. CDR3 amino acids: CASSPWTSGGNTDTQYF. Variable domain in full (rest from reference TRBV7-6 and TRBJ2-3): GAGVSQSPRYKVTKRGQDVALRCDPISGHVSLYWYRQALGQGPEFLTYFNYEAQQDKSGLPNDRFSAERPEGSISTLTIQRTEQRDSAMYRCASSPWTSGGNTDTQYFGPGTRLTVL.

The chain combines TRBV20-1 with TRBJ1-1; the TCRdb D gene call, TRBD1, has no DNA to confirm it. The CDR3 consists of 14 residues. Germline V gives CDR1 DFQATT, CDR2 SNEGSKA (reference sequence). CDR3 amino acids: CSAPDRGKNTEAFF.

This chain links TRBV9 with TRBJ2-5. In germline, CDR1 is SGDLS, CDR2 YYNGEE. The CDR3 extends over 15 amino acids. The CDR3 sequence is CASSRVLGTLETQYF.

The chain joins TRBV12-5 to TRBJ2-1; absent DNA, TCRdb's TRBD2 call cannot be checked. Germline V gives CDR1 LGHNT, CDR2 FRNRAP. The CDR3 contains 15 residues. CDR3 residues: CASGASGGSYNEQFF. Supplemented by reference TRBV12-5 and TRBJ2-1, the full variable domain reads DARVTQTPRHKVTEMGQEVTMRCQPILGHNTVFWYRQTMMQGLELLAYFRNRAPLDDSGMPKDRFSAEMPDATLATLKIQPSEPRDSAVYFCASGASGGSYNEQFFGPGTRLTVL.

The rearrangement uses TRBV7-2 and TRBJ1-2. Germline CDR1 SGHTA, CDR2 FQGNSA. The CDR3 extends over 14 amino acids. This chain's CDR3 is CASSVVEGNYGYTF. Looking up the rest from reference TRBV7-2 and TRBJ1-2 gives the full variable domain: GAGVSQSPSNKVTEKGKDVELRCDPISGHTALYWYRQSLGQGLEFLIYFQGNSAPDKSGLPSDRFSAERTGGSVSTLTIQRTQQEDSAVYLCASSVVEGNYGYTFGSGTRLTVV.

The V call is TRBV7-9, the J call TRBJ2-1. This CDR3 has 12 residues. Germline V gives CDR1 SEHNR, CDR2 FQNEAQ (reference sequence). CDR3 amino acids: CASSWNVNEQFF.

The chain links TRBV5-1 to TRBJ2-1; TCRdb reports TRBD1, a call that lacks DNA to check it against. Per germline, CDR1 SGHRS and CDR2 YFSETQ. The CDR3 loop spans 16 amino acids. The CDR3 reads CASSLGGGLSYNEQFF.

This chain connects TRBV5-1 to TRBJ2-4; lacking DNA, the TRBD1 call made by TCRdb goes unchecked. The length of the CDR3 is 16 residues. CDR1 is SGHRS, CDR2 YFSETQ, per germline. The CDR3: CASTRGVERTKNIQYF.